A single sample is the source of the 16 T cell receptor beta chains below, sequenced in a study of cytomegalovirus exposure and HLA in healthy donors. In the PCR, 60 Vbeta and 13 Jbeta primers were used. The table came from immunoSEQ multiplex PCR; TCRdb's copy has only in-frame clones and leaves some out. The clone table shows under 90,000 clones, with the ten largest holding roughly 8%. The sample comprised PBMCs. Every receptor here comes from a female donor in good health and CMV-seropositive.

The chain has TRBV7-6 and TRBJ2-2, with no clear D. The CDR3 spans 15 residues. Trimming shortened V by 0 bases and J by 0 bases, and 5 bases separated the two germline ends. In germline, CDR1 is SGHVS, CDR2 FNYEAQ. The CDR3 sequence: CASSLAAANTGELFF. Here the CDR3 DNA reads TGTGCCAGCAGCTTAGCGGCGGCGAACACCGGGGAGCTGTTTTTT.

The V gene is TRBV2, the J gene TRBJ1-2, with D possibly being TRBD1 (6 bases). The CDR3 runs 13 residues. V lost 6 bases and J 7 bases, leaving 15 bases between the germline ends. The V gene's germline CDR1 is SNHLY and CDR2 FYNNEI. CDR3 region: CASSSQGRGGYTF. The CDR3 DNA follows: TGTGCCAGCAGCTCACAGGGCCGTGGTGGCTACACCTTC.

The DNA for the CDR3 is TGTGCCAGCAGTACTCTCTCTGGAAACACCATATATTTT. As protein: CASSTLSGNTIYF. This chain joins TRBV28 and TRBJ1-3; unclear D gene. The V end lost 5 bases, the J end lost 0 bases, and 5 bases lay between the germline ends. CDR1 and CDR2 (germline): MDHEN, SYDVKM. The CDR3 has 13 residues.

This chain links TRBV5-1 with TRBJ2-2, with TRBD1 matching 7 bases. This CDR3 is built from 15 residues. Germline CDR1 SGHRS, CDR2 YFSETQ. The V gene end was trimmed by 4 bases and the J gene end by 1 base; junction bases not matched to a gene: 4. The CDR3 sequence is CASSRGQVNTGELFF. The CDR3 region has the DNA TGCGCCAGCAGCCGCGGACAGGTGAACACCGGGGAGCTGTTTTTT.

V and J are TRBV28 and TRBJ2-5, with D unresolved. Germline CDR1 reads MDHEN; CDR2 reads SYDVKM. V was shortened by 3 bases and J by 3 bases, with 8 bases between the two germline ends. The CDR3 runs to 13 residues. As DNA, the CDR3 is TGTGCCAGCAGTTTTGTGTACAAAGAGACCCAGTACTTC. The encoded protein is CASSFVYKETQYF.

The chain recombines TRBV5-1 with TRBJ1-4, with a weak D call TRBD1 (5 bases). Germline CDR1 SGHRS, CDR2 YFSETQ. This CDR3 has 14 residues. The ends were cut back, 4 bases at V and 4 bases at J, with 11 bases in the middle. The CDR3 spells CASSVGLSNEKLFF. As DNA, the CDR3 is TGCGCCAGCAGCGTGGGACTTAGTAATGAAAAACTGTTTTTT.

The chain links TRBV4-3 to TRBJ1-1, with D unclear. V was clipped by 0 bases and J by 5 bases, with 10 bases between them. The CDR3 totals 14 residues. CDR1 is LGHNA and CDR2 is YSLEER in the germline V gene. The CDR3 reads CASSQDGRATEAFF. The CDR3 region has the DNA TGCGCCAGCAGCCAAGATGGGCGAGCTACTGAAGCTTTCTTT.

The V gene is TRBV19, the J gene TRBJ1-1; TRBD1 is a possible D gene (6 bases). The CDR3 loop spans 14 amino acids. Germline V gives CDR1 LNHDA, CDR2 SQIVND (reference sequence). Trimming stripped 3 bases from V and 8 bases from J, with 16 bases between. CDR3 nucleotides: TGTGCCAGTAGTATCTCCTCAGACAGGCCCGAAGCTTTCTTT. Translating gives CASSISSDRPEAFF.

The chain has TRBV29-1 and TRBJ1-1; 7 nucleotides agree with TRBD1. The J segment lost 4 bases and the V segment lost 0 bases, leaving 8 bases of the junction unmatched. CDR3 length: 15 amino acids. Germline V CDR1 and CDR2: SQVTM, ANQGSEA. The CDR3 DNA sequence: TGCAGCGTTGAAGAGGTAGACAGGGCTCGCACTGAAGCTTTCTTT. Translating gives CSVEEVDRARTEAFF. Full variable domain (remainder filled in from reference TRBV29-1 and TRBJ1-1): SAVISQKPSRDICQRGTSLTIQCQVDSQVTMMFWYRQQPGQSLTLIATANQGSEATYESGFVIDKFPISRPNLTFSTLTVSNMSPEDSSIYLCSVEEVDRARTEAFFGQGTRLTVV.

CDR3 DNA sequence: TGTGCCAGCAGTTCTGGCGGTAGCGGGAGATACGAGCAGTACTTC. Translation: CASSSGGSGRYEQYF. The chain carries TRBV28 and TRBJ2-7, with 9 bases that match TRBD2. The length of the CDR3 is 15 residues. The germline gives CDR1 MDHEN, CDR2 SYDVKM. The J segment lost 4 bases and the V segment lost 4 bases, leaving 8 bases of the junction unmatched.

The J gene is TRBJ1-5, the V gene TRBV19, with D possibly matching TRBD1 (5 bases). Germline CDR1 reads LNHDA; CDR2 reads SQIVND (reference sequence). This CDR3 comprises 15 residues. The V and J ends lost 3 bases and 4 bases respectively, with 13 bases between them. CDR3 in DNA: TGTGCCAGTAGTATCGGGGGGGGGAGGAATCAGCCCCAGCATTTT. It codes for CASSIGGGRNQPQHF.

The gene calls are TRBV27 and TRBJ1-2; D call uncertain. Germline-derived CDR1 and CDR2 are MNHEY and SMNVEV (reference sequence). Trimming took 2 bases from V and 3 from J, leaving 10 bases between them. CDR3 length: 14 residues. CDR3 protein: CASSLAGGYYGYTF. The CDR3 bases are TGTGCCAGCAGTTTAGCAGGAGGCTACTATGGCTACACCTTC.

The chain uses TRBV28 and TRBJ2-2; 10 bases align to TRBD1. Germline V CDR1 and CDR2: MDHEN, SYDVKM. The CDR3 spans 13 residues. Trimming cost V 10 bases and J 5 bases; bases outside gene matches: 4. In DNA, the CDR3 is TGTGCCACCGGGACAGGGGTAACCGGGGAGCTGTTTTTT. This sequence encodes CATGTGVTGELFF.

This sequence joins TRBV12-2 and TRBJ2-7; TRBD2 is taken as the D call from the table, unchecked against the DNA. TRBV12-2 is deemed a pseudogene. The CDR3 is 16 residues long. CDR3 in DNA: TGTGCAAGTCGCTCAGACCCGCGGGACTTTCGGTACGAGCAGTACTTC. Translated, it gives CASRSDPRDFRYEQYF.

The gene calls are TRBV18 and TRBJ2-7; the match to TRBD2 covers 8 bases. V lost 3 bases to trimming and J lost 7 bases; unmatched junction nucleotides: 17. Looked up from germline, CDR1 is KGHSH and CDR2 is LQKENI. The CDR3 spans 17 residues. The CDR3 sequence is CASSPTPLTGGPGEQYF. The DNA of the CDR3 is TGTGCCAGCTCACCGACCCCCTTAACGGGAGGGCCGGGAGAGCAGTACTTC. Full variable domain (remainder filled in from reference TRBV18 and TRBJ2-7): NAGVMQNPRHLVRRRGQEARLRCSPMKGHSHVYWYRQLPEEGLKFMVYLQKENIIDESGMPKERFSAEFPKEGPSILRIQQVVRGDSAAYFCASSPTPLTGGPGEQYFGPGTRLTVT.

CDR3 DNA sequence: TGCGCCAGCAGCCAAGATCAGGGGCGGGGGCTCAAGGAGACCCAGTACTTC. Encoded protein: CASSQDQGRGLKETQYF. J is TRBJ2-5 and V is TRBV4-1; D is possibly TRBD2 (7 bases). The V gene's germline CDR1 is MGHRA and CDR2 YSYEKL. V was cut by 0 bases and J by 5 bases, with 19 bases left in between. The length of the CDR3 is 17 residues.